The next 2 T cell receptor beta chains were all read from a single sample in a study of blood T cell repertoires in COVID-19. Produced via immunoSEQ multiplex PCR; TCRdb's table is partial and in-frame only. The top ten clones hold 11% of a sample with some 200,000 clones, around 81% of them seen once. Sequenced: peripheral blood. These receptors all come from a woman in her 40s with COVID-19, enrolled during active disease.

The V call is TRBV5-1, the J call TRBJ2-1, with a weak D call TRBD1 (5 bases). CDR1 is SGHRS, CDR2 YFSETQ, per germline. CDR3 length: 13 amino acids. Trimming left V 4 bases short and J 7 bases short, with 12 bases between. The CDR3 DNA follows: TGCGCCAGCAGCGTAGGGGTTCTGAATGAGCAGTTCTTC. It encodes CASSVGVLNEQFF. Using reference TRBV5-1 and TRBJ2-1 for the parts outside the CDR3, the full variable domain is KAGVTQTPRYLIKTRGQQVTLSCSPISGHRSVSWYQQTPGQGLQFLFEYFSETQRNKGNFPGRFSGRQFSNSRSEMNVSTLELGDSALYLCASSVGVLNEQFFGPGTRLTVL.

This clone was observed a handful of times. V gene TRBV5-8 combines with J gene TRBJ1-6, with D tentatively TRBD1 (6 bases). Trimming took 4 bases from V and 4 from J, leaving 12 bases between them. CDR1 is SGHTS and CDR2 is YDEGEE in the germline V gene. The CDR3 runs 15 residues. The CDR3 is CASSNYGTYNSPLHF. The CDR3 region has the DNA TGTGCCAGCAGCAACTACGGGACATATAATTCACCCCTCCACTTT.